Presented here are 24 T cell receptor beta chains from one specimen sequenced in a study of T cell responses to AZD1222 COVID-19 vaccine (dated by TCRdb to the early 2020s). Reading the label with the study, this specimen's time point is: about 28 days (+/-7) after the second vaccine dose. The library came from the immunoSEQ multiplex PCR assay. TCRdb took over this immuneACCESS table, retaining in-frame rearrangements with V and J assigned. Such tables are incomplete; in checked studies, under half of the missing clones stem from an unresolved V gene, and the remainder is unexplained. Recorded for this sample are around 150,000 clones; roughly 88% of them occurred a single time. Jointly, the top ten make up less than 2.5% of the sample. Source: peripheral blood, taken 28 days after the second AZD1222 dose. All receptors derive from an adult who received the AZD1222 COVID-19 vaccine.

This CDR3 reads CASSYSEGATYTEAFF. In DNA form, the CDR3 reads TGTGCCAGCAGTTACTCGGAGGGGGCGACGTACACTGAAGCTTTCTTT. The gene calls are TRBV6-5 and TRBJ1-1; 7 positions agree with TRBD1. Losses at the gene ends were 0 bases for V and 3 bases for J; bases not matched to a gene: 7. This CDR3 spans 16 amino acids. Germline lookup yields CDR1 MNHEY and CDR2 SVGAGI.

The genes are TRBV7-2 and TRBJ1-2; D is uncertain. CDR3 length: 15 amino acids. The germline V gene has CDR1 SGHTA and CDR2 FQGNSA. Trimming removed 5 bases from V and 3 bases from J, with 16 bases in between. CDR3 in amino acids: CASSTEGSLYYGYTF. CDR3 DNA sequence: TGTGCCAGCAGCACAGAGGGCAGCCTTTACTATGGCTACACCTTC.

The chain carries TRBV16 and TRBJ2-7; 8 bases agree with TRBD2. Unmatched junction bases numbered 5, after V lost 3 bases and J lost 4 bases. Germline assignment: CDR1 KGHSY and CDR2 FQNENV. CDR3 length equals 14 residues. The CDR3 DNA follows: TGTGCCAGCAGCCAGGGACTAGGGGCTTACGAGCAGTACTTC. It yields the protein CASSQGLGAYEQYF.

CDR3 nucleotide sequence: TGTGCCAGCAGTGACCCCGACGACAGGGGAAGTGGCTACACCTTC. Its protein product is CASSDPDDRGSGYTF. The V and J genes are TRBV6-4 and TRBJ1-2; 8 positions match TRBD1. Losses at the gene ends were 2 bases for V and 7 bases for J; bases not matched to a gene: 9. Germline CDR1 reads MRHNA; CDR2 reads SNTAGT. The CDR3 runs to 15 residues.

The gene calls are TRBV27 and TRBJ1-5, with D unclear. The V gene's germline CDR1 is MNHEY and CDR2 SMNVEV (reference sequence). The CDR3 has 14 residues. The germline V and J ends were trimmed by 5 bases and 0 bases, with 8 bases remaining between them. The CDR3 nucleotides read TGTGCCAGCAGTCCCAACTATAGCAATCAGCCCCAGCATTTT. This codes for CASSPNYSNQPQHF.

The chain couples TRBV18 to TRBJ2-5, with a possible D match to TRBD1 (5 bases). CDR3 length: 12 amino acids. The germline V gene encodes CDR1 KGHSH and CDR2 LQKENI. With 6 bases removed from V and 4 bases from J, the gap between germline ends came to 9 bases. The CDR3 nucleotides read TGTGCCAGCTCGGTGACAGTAGAGACCCAGTACTTC. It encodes CASSVTVETQYF.

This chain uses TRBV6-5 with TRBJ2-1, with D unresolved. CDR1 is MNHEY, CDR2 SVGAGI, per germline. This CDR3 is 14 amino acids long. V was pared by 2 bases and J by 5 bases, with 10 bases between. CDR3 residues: CASSYNHGDNEQFF. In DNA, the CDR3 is TGTGCCAGCAGTTACAATCATGGGGACAATGAGCAGTTCTTC.

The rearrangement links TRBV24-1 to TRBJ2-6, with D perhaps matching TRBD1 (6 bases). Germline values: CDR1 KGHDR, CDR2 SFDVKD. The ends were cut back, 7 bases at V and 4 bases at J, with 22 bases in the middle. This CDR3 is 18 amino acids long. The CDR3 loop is CATRIGTGLRKGANVLTF. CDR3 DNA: TGTGCCACCAGGATAGGAACAGGGTTAAGGAAAGGGGCCAACGTCCTGACTTTC.

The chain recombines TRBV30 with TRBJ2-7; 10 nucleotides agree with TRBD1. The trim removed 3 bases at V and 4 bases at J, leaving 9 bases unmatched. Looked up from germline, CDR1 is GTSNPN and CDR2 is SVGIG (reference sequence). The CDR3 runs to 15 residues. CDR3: CAWRASGTGVYEQYF. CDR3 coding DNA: TGTGCCTGGAGAGCCTCCGGGACAGGGGTTTACGAGCAGTACTTC. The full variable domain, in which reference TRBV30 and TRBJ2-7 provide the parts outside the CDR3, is SQTIHQWPATLVQPVGSPLSLECTVEGTSNPNLYWYRQAAGRGLQLLFYSVGIGQISSEVPQNLSASRPQDRQFILSSKKLLLSDSGFYLCAWRASGTGVYEQYFGPGTRLTVT.

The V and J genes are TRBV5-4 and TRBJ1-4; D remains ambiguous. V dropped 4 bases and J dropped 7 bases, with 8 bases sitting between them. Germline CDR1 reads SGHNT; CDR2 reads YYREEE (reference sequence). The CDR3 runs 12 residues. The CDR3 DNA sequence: TGTGCCAGCAGCGCAGGAGGTGAAAAACTGTTTTTT. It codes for CASSAGGEKLFF.

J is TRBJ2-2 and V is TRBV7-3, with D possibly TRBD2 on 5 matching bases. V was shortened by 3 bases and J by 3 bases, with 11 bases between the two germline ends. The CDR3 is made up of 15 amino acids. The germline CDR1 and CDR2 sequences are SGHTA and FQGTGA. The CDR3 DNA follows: TGTGCCAGCAGCTTGGGAGCCGGGTACACCGGGGAGCTGTTTTTT. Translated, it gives CASSLGAGYTGELFF.

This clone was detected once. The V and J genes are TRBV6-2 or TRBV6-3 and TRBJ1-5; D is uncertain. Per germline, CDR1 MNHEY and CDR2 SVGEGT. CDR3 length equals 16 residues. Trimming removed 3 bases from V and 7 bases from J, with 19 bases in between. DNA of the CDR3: TGTGCCAGCAGTTATATACCAGATTCACAGAGACAGCCCCAGCATTTT. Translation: CASSYIPDSQRQPQHF.

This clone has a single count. The CDR3 DNA follows: TGTGCCAGCAGCTTAGCTAGCGGGGGTTCAGATACGCAGTATTTT. This gives the protein CASSLASGGSDTQYF. The chain uses TRBV7-2 and TRBJ2-3; 9 nucleotides agree with TRBD2. V lost 0 bases and J lost 4; bases outside the gene matches: 2. The CDR3 sequence is 15 residues long. CDR1 SGHTA and CDR2 FQGNSA come from the germline V gene.

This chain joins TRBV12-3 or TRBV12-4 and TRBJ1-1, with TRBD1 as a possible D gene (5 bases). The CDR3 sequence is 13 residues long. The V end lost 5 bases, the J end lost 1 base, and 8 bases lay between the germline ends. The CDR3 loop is CASSRTKNTEAFF. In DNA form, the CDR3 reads TGTGCCAGCAGTCGGACAAAGAACACTGAAGCTTTCTTT.

The CDR3 DNA sequence: TGCGCCAGCAGCCAGGGGTTTAGGGACACCGGGGAGCTGTTTTTT. Its protein is CASSQGFRDTGELFF. The chain carries TRBV5-1 and TRBJ2-2; possibly TRBD1 for D (6 bases). CDR1 is SGHRS, CDR2 YFSETQ, per germline. There are 15 residues in the CDR3. V lost 4 bases, J lost 3 bases, and 13 bases lay in between.

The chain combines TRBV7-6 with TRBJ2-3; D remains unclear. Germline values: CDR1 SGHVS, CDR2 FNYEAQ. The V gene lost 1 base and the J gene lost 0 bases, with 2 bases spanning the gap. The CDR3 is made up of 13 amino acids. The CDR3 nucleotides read TGTGCCAGCAGCTTAGGCAGCACAGATACGCAGTATTTT. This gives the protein CASSLGSTDTQYF.

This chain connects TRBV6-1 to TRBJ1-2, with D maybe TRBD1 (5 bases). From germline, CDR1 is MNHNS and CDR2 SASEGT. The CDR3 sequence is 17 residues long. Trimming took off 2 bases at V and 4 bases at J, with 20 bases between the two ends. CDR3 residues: CASSELGGEQGRYGYTF. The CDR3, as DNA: TGTGCCAGCAGTGAATTGGGGGGGGAGCAGGGCCGCTATGGCTACACCTTC.

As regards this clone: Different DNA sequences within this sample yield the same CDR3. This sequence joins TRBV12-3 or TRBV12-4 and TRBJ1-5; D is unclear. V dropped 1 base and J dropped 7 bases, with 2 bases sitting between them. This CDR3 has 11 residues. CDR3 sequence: CASSLGQPQHF. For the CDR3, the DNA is TGTGCCAGCAGTTTAGGGCAGCCCCAGCATTTT.

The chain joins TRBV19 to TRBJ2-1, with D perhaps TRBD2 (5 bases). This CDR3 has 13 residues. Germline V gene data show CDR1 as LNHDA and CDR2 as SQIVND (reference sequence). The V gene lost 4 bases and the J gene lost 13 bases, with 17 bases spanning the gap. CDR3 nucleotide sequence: TGTGCCAGTAGTACCTCGTTGGGGAGCGCACAGTTCTTC. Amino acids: CASSTSLGSAQFF. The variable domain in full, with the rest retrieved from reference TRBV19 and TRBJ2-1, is DGGITQSPKYLFRKEGQNVTLSCEQNLNHDAMYWYRQDPGQGLRLIYYSQIVNDFQKGDIAEGYSVSREKKESFPLTVTSAQKNPTAFYLCASSTSLGSAQFFGPGTRLTVL.

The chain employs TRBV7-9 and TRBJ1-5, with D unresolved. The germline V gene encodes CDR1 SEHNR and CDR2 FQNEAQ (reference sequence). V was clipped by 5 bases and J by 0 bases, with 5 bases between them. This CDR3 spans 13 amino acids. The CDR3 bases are TGTGCCAGCAGCCATGATAGCAATCAGCCCCAGCATTTT. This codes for CASSHDSNQPQHF.

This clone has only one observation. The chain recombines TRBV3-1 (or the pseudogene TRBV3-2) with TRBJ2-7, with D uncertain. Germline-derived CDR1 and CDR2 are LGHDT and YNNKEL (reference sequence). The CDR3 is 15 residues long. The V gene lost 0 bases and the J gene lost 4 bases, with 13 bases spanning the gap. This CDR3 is CASSQDGPPGYEQYF. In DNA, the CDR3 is TGTGCCAGCAGCCAAGACGGCCCCCCCGGGTACGAGCAGTACTTC.

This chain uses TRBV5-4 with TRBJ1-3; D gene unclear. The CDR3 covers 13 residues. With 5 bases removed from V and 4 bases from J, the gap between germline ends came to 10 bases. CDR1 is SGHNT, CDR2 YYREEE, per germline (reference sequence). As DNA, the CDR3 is TGTGCCAGCAGATCTACGGGGGGAAACACCATATATTTT. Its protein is CASRSTGGNTIYF.

CDR3 DNA: TGTGCCAGCAGCCCGAGGGGAGGGAACACTGAAGCTTTCTTT. This codes for CASSPRGGNTEAFF. V usage is TRBV6-5 and J usage is TRBJ1-1; tentatively, D is TRBD1 (5 bases). Deletions cut 6 bases from V and 1 base from J, with 12 bases between. The CDR3 covers 14 residues. Germline V gives CDR1 MNHEY, CDR2 SVGAGI.

In DNA, the CDR3 is TGTGCCAGCAGCTGGCAAAGCACAGATACGCAGTATTTT. Translated: CASSWQSTDTQYF. V is TRBV11-3 and J is TRBJ2-3; D unclear. The CDR3 loop spans 13 amino acids. The germline V and J ends were trimmed by 4 bases and 0 bases, with 5 bases remaining between them. Germline V lookup: CDR1 SGHNT, CDR2 YENEEA.